The clone carrying this T cell receptor beta chain was counted a few times. The data belong to a study of T cells in Graves' hyperthyroidism and ophthalmopathy. Patients aged 18 to 65 had newly diagnosed hyperthyroidism that had lasted under 2 months. Orbital computed tomography, thyroid ultrasound, serum thyroxine and TRAb, and clinical symptoms together informed the diagnoses. Researchers amplified the TCR beta CDR3 regions from RNA transcripts. First-round RT-PCR targeting the TCR CDR3 was performed with the HTBI primer set. MiXCR was run by TCRdb on the multiplex PCR reads, yielding one entry per CDR3 protein. The data hold fewer than 600,000 distinct CDR3 sequences, with 13% to 15% observed a single time. CDR3 length: 15 residues. Germline V gene data show CDR1 as WNHNN and CDR2 as SYGVQD (reference sequence). Trimming pared 8 bases from V and 1 base from J, leaving 17 bases between.

The receptor was derived from a woman between 40 and 55 years old with Graves' hyperthyroidism. This rearrangement joins TRBV10-1 to TRBJ1-1; D is uncertain. What was sequenced was blood. CDR3 protein: CASSGGLVSNTEAFF. The CDR3 region has the DNA TGCGCCAGCTCCGGTGGTTTGGTATCGAACACTGAAGCTTTCTTT.